This TCR beta chain appears in the sequencing data of a study of T cell repertoires in cytomegalovirus infection. The overall study: Selected CMV epitopes included recently identified HLA-C-restricted ones as well as well-studied HLA-B-restricted ones. Indications of both CMV infection and matching HLA type were provided by public TCR beta signatures.

Notes on this clonotype: Its antigen is as yet unknown.

Each CDR3 protein gets one entry after TCRdb re-called the reads with MiXCR. In the table there are approximately 730,000 distinct CDR3 sequences, around 31% of which are singletons. V was clipped by 8 bases and J by 6 bases, with 14 bases between them. CDR3 length equals 13 residues. Overall study results and limits: HLA-C-restricted, CMV-specific TCR beta clonotypes were dominant ex vivo.

The rearrangement uses TRBV12-3 or TRBV12-4 and TRBJ1-5; D unclear. This TCR was sampled from a human donor in good health (CMV status not recorded). Some clones in this sample may be carry-over from other donors' samples. Source: cultured PBMCs, taken from culture after CMV antigen stimulation. The CDR3 protein is CASAANPVQPQHF. For the CDR3, the DNA is TGTGCCAGCGCGGCCAACCCGGTTCAGCCCCAGCATTTT.